Shown below are 17 T cell receptor beta chains from a single sample sequenced in a study of blood T cell repertoires in COVID-19. The data were produced by immunoSEQ multiplex PCR, yet TCRdb's version contains in-frame clones alone and is incomplete. Of some 130,000 clones in the sample, roughly 69% were seen once. What was sequenced was peripheral blood. Receptor source: a woman in her seventies with acute or convalescent COVID-19.

This clone was recorded once. The chain employs TRBV4-1 and TRBJ2-1; D perhaps matches TRBD2 (6 bases). In germline, CDR1 is MGHRA, CDR2 YSYEKL. The length of the CDR3 is 17 residues. Trimming stripped 0 bases from V and 1 base from J, with 13 bases between. CDR3 protein: CASSQDEAGTSYNEQFF. In DNA form, the CDR3 reads TGCGCCAGCAGCCAAGATGAGGCGGGAACGTCCTACAATGAGCAGTTCTTC.

The chain carries TRBV9 and TRBJ2-2; D gene ambiguous. V was clipped by 0 bases and J by 4 bases, with 13 bases between them. CDR1 and CDR2 (germline): SGDLS, YYNGEE. The CDR3 extends over 16 amino acids. The CDR3 region is CASSVAKTPITGELFF. CDR3 sequence (DNA): TGTGCCAGCAGCGTAGCTAAGACTCCAATCACCGGGGAGCTGTTTTTT.

The chain combines TRBV5-6 with TRBJ1-4, with D perhaps matching TRBD1 (5 bases). The CDR3 sequence is 16 residues long. V was clipped by 4 bases and J by 5 bases, with 18 bases between them. Germline CDR1 is SGHDT and CDR2 is YYEEEE. CDR3 loop: CASSTPFLSGNEKLFF. The CDR3 nucleotides are TGTGCCAGCAGCACCCCCTTTTTGTCAGGGAATGAAAAACTGTTTTTT.

This clone turned up a few times. The CDR3: CASSLVGDTNTGELFF. In DNA, the CDR3 is TGTGCCAGCAGCTTGGTAGGGGACACGAACACCGGGGAGCTGTTTTTT. The chain joins TRBV5-6 to TRBJ2-2; maybe TRBD1 (6 bases). Between the trimmed V and J ends, which lost 0 bases and 0 bases, there was a span of 9 bases. This CDR3 has 16 residues. Germline CDR1 is SGHDT and CDR2 is YYEEEE.

The chain uses TRBV5-1 and TRBJ2-1, with 7 bases identical to TRBD2. Germline V gene data show CDR1 as SGHRS and CDR2 as YFSETQ. The CDR3 has 16 residues. V lost 1 base to trimming and J lost 0 bases; unmatched junction nucleotides: 4. Here the CDR3 reads CASSLSGGSSYNEQFF. CDR3 nucleotides: TGCGCCAGCAGCTTGAGCGGCGGGAGCTCCTACAATGAGCAGTTCTTC. Full variable domain (rest looked up from reference TRBV5-1 and TRBJ2-1): KAGVTQTPRYLIKTRGQQVTLSCSPISGHRSVSWYQQTPGQGLQFLFEYFSETQRNKGNFPGRFSGRQFSNSRSEMNVSTLELGDSALYLCASSLSGGSSYNEQFFGPGTRLTVL.

The chain links TRBV6-2 or TRBV6-3 to TRBJ1-3; 9 nucleotides match TRBD1. J lost 3 bases, V lost 0 bases, and 3 bases had no gene match. Germline CDR1 reads MNHEY; CDR2 reads SVGEGT. The CDR3 has 16 amino acids. The CDR3 protein is CASSYSGQGDGNTIYF. DNA of the CDR3: TGTGCCAGCAGTTACTCGGGACAGGGTGATGGAAACACCATATATTTT.

The V and J genes are TRBV5-1 and TRBJ2-1; TRBD2 might be the D (6 bases). Germline loops: CDR1 SGHRS, CDR2 YFSETQ. V shed 4 bases and J shed 3 bases, with 14 bases lying between them. The CDR3 is made up of 15 amino acids. CDR3 sequence reads: CASSHRQGGYNEQFF. The CDR3 bases are TGCGCCAGCAGCCACCGGCAGGGAGGCTACAATGAGCAGTTCTTC.

This chain joins TRBV4-2 and TRBJ2-7; 8 bases line up with TRBD2. CDR3 length: 16 amino acids. Germline V gene data show CDR1 as LGHNA and CDR2 as YNFKEQ. V shed 0 bases and J 4 bases; nucleotides not matched to a gene: 8. In nucleotides, the CDR3 is TGTGCCAGCAGCCAAGACTTGGGCGGGAGGCGTTACGAGCAGTACTTC. It codes for CASSQDLGGRRYEQYF.

The chain recombines TRBV7-2 with TRBJ1-5, with 7 bases identical to TRBD1. V gave up 3 bases and J gave up 4 bases; unmatched junction bases: 6. Germline lookup yields CDR1 SGHTA and CDR2 FQGNSA. The CDR3 is 15 residues long. The CDR3, as DNA: TGTGCCAGCAGCTTCGGACAGGCACCGAATCAGCCCCAGCATTTT. Translating it yields CASSFGQAPNQPQHF.

This clone was observed a handful of times. The rearrangement links TRBV19 to TRBJ2-1; 11 bases map to TRBD2. The length of the CDR3 is 15 residues. The J segment lost 9 bases and the V segment lost 3 bases, leaving 7 bases of the junction unmatched. The V gene's germline CDR1 is LNHDA and CDR2 SQIVND (reference sequence). The CDR3 protein is CASSIGTSGNPEQFF. CDR3 DNA sequence: TGTGCCAGTAGTATCGGGACTAGCGGTAACCCTGAGCAGTTCTTC.

This chain joins TRBV27 and TRBJ2-5, with D possibly matching TRBD1 (6 bases). The CDR3 is 16 residues long. Deletions cut 4 bases from V and 7 bases from J, with 22 bases between. From germline, CDR1 is MNHEY and CDR2 SMNVEV (reference sequence). The CDR3 DNA is TGTGCCAGCAGTTCCCACCGTGGGACACTTGACGGGACCCAGTACTTC. It is translated as CASSSHRGTLDGTQYF.

The V gene is TRBV9, the J gene TRBJ2-3; tentative D call: TRBD2 (6 bases). Germline values: CDR1 SGDLS, CDR2 YYNGEE. This CDR3 has 13 residues. Trimming cost V 0 bases and J 6 bases, with 8 bases left between them. The CDR3 sequence is CASSVGGGDTQYF. The CDR3, as DNA: TGTGCCAGCAGCGTAGGAGGAGGGGATACGCAGTATTTT. Full variable domain (remainder filled in from reference TRBV9 and TRBJ2-3): DSGVTQTPKHLITATGQRVTLRCSPRSGDLSVYWYQQSLDQGLQFLIQYYNGEERAKGNILERFSAQQFPDLHSELNLSSLELGDSALYFCASSVGGGDTQYFGPGTRLTVL.

The V and J genes are TRBV27 and TRBJ2-5, with D hard to call. V was cut by 2 bases and J by 2 bases, with 6 bases left in between. CDR3 length: 13 residues. Germline CDR1 and CDR2: MNHEY and SMNVEV (reference sequence). In nucleotides, the CDR3 is TGTGCCAGCAGTTTAAGTCGGCAAGAGACCCAGTACTTC. This codes for CASSLSRQETQYF.

V usage is TRBV6-6 and J usage is TRBJ1-5; 9 nucleotides agree with TRBD1. Germline CDR1 MNHNY, CDR2 SVGAGI (reference sequence). This CDR3 is 14 amino acids long. V gave up 11 bases and J gave up 3 bases; unmatched junction bases: 8. The chain's CDR3 is CAVGGQGDNQPQHF. In DNA form, the CDR3 reads TGTGCCGTTGGGGGACAGGGAGACAATCAGCCCCAGCATTTT.

The chain uses TRBV6-5 and TRBJ2-1; 13 nucleotides agree with TRBD2. CDR3 length: 15 residues. Per germline, CDR1 MNHEY and CDR2 SVGAGI. The J segment lost 8 bases and the V segment lost 5 bases, leaving 6 bases of the junction unmatched. CDR3 residues: CASSLGLAGVDEQFF. The CDR3 DNA reads TGTGCCAGCAGTCTCGGACTAGCGGGAGTTGATGAGCAGTTCTTC.

CDR3 DNA: TGCAGCGTTGAAGATCTAAGGGACAGCCAAAACACCGGGGAGCTGTTTTTT. Translating it yields CSVEDLRDSQNTGELFF. V gene TRBV29-1 combines with J gene TRBJ2-2; TRBD1 matches at 7 bases. This CDR3 has 17 residues. From germline, CDR1 is SQVTM and CDR2 ANQGSEA. The V segment lost 0 bases and the J segment 2 bases; nucleotides outside the gene matches: 9.

J is TRBJ1-2 and V is TRBV7-9, with TRBD1 as a possible D gene (6 bases). Germline assignment: CDR1 SEHNR and CDR2 FQNEAQ (reference sequence). CDR3 length equals 13 residues. Deletions cut 3 bases from V and 8 bases from J, with 13 bases between. CDR3 residues: CASSLNREGGYTF. The CDR3 nucleotides read TGTGCCAGCAGCTTGAACAGGGAGGGCGGCTACACCTTC. The whole variable domain, filled in from reference TRBV7-9 and TRBJ1-2, reads DTGVSQNPRHKITKRGQNVTFRCDPISEHNRLYWYRQTLGQGPEFLTYFQNEAQLEKSRLLSDRFSAERPKGSFSTLEIQRTEQGDSAMYLCASSLNREGGYTFGSGTRLTVV.